This is a list of T cell receptor beta chains from one sample in a study of a mutant IDH1 vaccine in newly diagnosed glioma. The antigens these receptors bind are not known. Here immunoSEQ multiplex PCR was the method, and the copy in TCRdb shows in-frame clones only, minus some. The sample carries fewer than 35,000 clones, about three fifths recorded once. The sequenced sample was PBMCs, obtained from a glioma patient whose treatment included an IDH1 peptide vaccine. Source of these receptors: a woman aged 18-29 years with glioma. The CDR3 runs from the conserved cysteine through the conserved F or W. The D gene is left open where the match is weak. Only part of the rows carry a size: once, few, many, or a class if the clone is expanded.

V: TRBV5-1; size: .; D: .; J: TRBJ2-5; DNA: TGCGCCAGCAGCCGAGGCGCGGGGCGCCAAGAGACCCAGTACTTC; CDR3: CASSRGAGRQETQYF
V: TRBV7-8; size: .; D: .; J: TRBJ2-7; DNA: TGTGCCAGCAGCTTAGCTGAGTACGAGCAGTACTTC; CDR3: CASSLAEYEQYF
V: TRBV10-3; size: .; D: .; J: TRBJ2-7; DNA: TGTGCCATACAGCCTACCGGGCTCCCCGAGCAGTACTTC; CDR3: CAIQPTGLPEQYF
V: TRBV27; size: .; D: .; J: TRBJ2-7; DNA: TGTGCCAGCAGCCGGGGGGCCACCTACGAGCAGTACTTC; CDR3: CASSRGATYEQYF
V: TRBV10-3; size: medium-sized; D: TRBD2; J: TRBJ2-5; DNA: TGTGCCATCAGTGGTGAGCGGGAGGGGACCCAGTACTTC; CDR3: CAISGEREGTQYF
V: TRBV7-9; size: .; D: TRBD2; J: TRBJ2-7; DNA: TGTGCCAGCAGCCCCGGGGGGAGTATAGCGGCCTCCTACGAGCAGTACTTC; CDR3: CASSPGGSIAASYEQYF
V: TRBV6-5; size: .; D: TRBD2; J: TRBJ2-1; DNA: TGTGCCAGCAGTTCAAACAGCGGGAGGGCCTTAAATGAGCAGTTCTTC; CDR3: CASSSNSGRALNEQFF
V: TRBV21-1; size: once; D: .; J: TRBJ2-3; DNA: TGTGCCAGCAGCCGGACTAGCACAGATACGCAGTATTTT; CDR3: CASSRTSTDTQYF
V: TRBV7-8; size: .; D: .; J: TRBJ1-2; DNA: TGTGCCAGCAGCATAGACAGCGCGATCGGCGGCTACACCTTC; CDR3: CASSIDSAIGGYTF
V: TRBV9; size: .; D: TRBD2; J: TRBJ2-1; DNA: TGTGCCAGCAGCCCCCGACTAGCGGGCTCCTACAATGAGCAGTTCTTC; CDR3: CASSPRLAGSYNEQFF
V: TRBV30; size: few; D: TRBD1; J: TRBJ2-7; DNA: TGTGCCTGGAGGGAAGCCGGGACAGGGGCCTACGAGCAGTACTTC; CDR3: CAWREAGTGAYEQYF
V: TRBV10-3; size: .; D: TRBD1; J: TRBJ1-1; DNA: TGTGCCATCAGCCCGGGACAGGGAAAGAACACTGAAGCTTTCTTT; CDR3: CAISPGQGKNTEAFF
V: TRBV27; size: .; D: .; J: TRBJ2-3; DNA: TGTGCCAGCAGTTTATCAAAAGTCCTCACAGATACGCAGTATTTT; CDR3: CASSLSKVLTDTQYF
V: TRBV9; size: .; D: TRBD2; J: TRBJ2-1; DNA: TGTGCCAGCAGCGACCCGACTGGCGGGAGGGCGGGTGAGCAGTTCTTC; CDR3: CASSDPTGGRAGEQFF
V: TRBV27; size: .; D: .; J: TRBJ1-5; DNA: TGTGCCAGCAGTTCCCTGGTCAATCAGCCCCAGCATTTT; CDR3: CASSSLVNQPQHF
V: TRBV6-5; size: few; D: .; J: TRBJ2-1; DNA: TGTGCCAGCAGTGGCGGACAGCCGAACCGCAATGAGCAGTTCTTC; CDR3: CASSGGQPNRNEQFF
V: TRBV28; size: few; D: .; J: TRBJ2-7; DNA: TGTGCCAGCAGTCCCCACCGGGCGGATCAGTACTTC; CDR3: CASSPHRADQYF
V: TRBV19; size: .; D: TRBD2; J: TRBJ2-1; DNA: TGTGCCAGTAGTAGGACTAGCGTATACAATGAGCAGTTCTTC; CDR3: CASSRTSVYNEQFF
V: TRBV19; size: .; D: TRBD1; J: TRBJ2-2; DNA: TGTGCCAGTAGTCCCGGGACAGGGGGCACCGGGGAGCTGTTTTTT; CDR3: CASSPGTGGTGELFF
V: TRBV4-1; size: .; D: .; J: TRBJ2-3; DNA: TGCGCCAGCAGCCAAGAATCACCCGGAGGGGGCACAGATACGCAGTATTTT; CDR3: CASSQESPGGGTDTQYF
V: TRBV5-5; size: .; D: .; J: TRBJ1-4; DNA: TGTGCCAGCAGCTTCCAGGGTGAAAAACTGTTTTTT; CDR3: CASSFQGEKLFF
V: TRBV5-1; size: .; D: TRBD1; J: TRBJ2-1; DNA: TGCGCCAGCAGCCCGGGACAGGGGGCAGGTGAGCAGTTCTTC; CDR3: CASSPGQGAGEQFF
V: TRBV2; size: .; D: .; J: TRBJ1-5; DNA: TGTGCCAGCAGACGACAGGATCAGCCCCAGCATTTT; CDR3: CASRRQDQPQHF
V: TRBV19; size: .; D: .; J: TRBJ2-7; DNA: TGTGCCAGTAGTATAGATCGGGGGGCAGCCTACGAGCAGTACTTC; CDR3: CASSIDRGAAYEQYF
V: TRBV5-4; size: medium-sized; D: TRBD2; J: TRBJ2-3; DNA: TGTGCCAGCAGCACTCTAGCGGGGGGCACAGATACGCAGTATTTT; CDR3: CASSTLAGGTDTQYF
V: TRBV7-6; size: once; D: TRBD1; J: TRBJ1-4; DNA: TGTGCCAGCAGCTTTGGACAGGGCCGAACTAATGAAAAACTGTTTTTT; CDR3: CASSFGQGRTNEKLFF
V: TRBV19; size: .; D: .; J: TRBJ2-7; DNA: TGTGCCAGTAGTCTCTCGACCATCTCCTACGAGCAGTACTTC; CDR3: CASSLSTISYEQYF
V: TRBV30; size: .; D: TRBD1; J: TRBJ1-1; DNA: TGTGCCTGGACCGTAATACGACAGGGGGCCGAAGCTTTCTTT; CDR3: CAWTVIRQGAEAFF